Sequencing of this T cell receptor (beta chain) was carried out in a study of blood T cell repertoires in COVID-19. At the level of the study: The analysed material was cDNA or gDNA that came from T cells, B-cell-depleted T cells, or PBMCs.

V dropped 0 bases and J dropped 4 bases, with 7 bases sitting between them. Germline values: CDR1 MGHDK, CDR2 SYGVNS. The CDR3 runs 14 residues. Sequencing used immunoSEQ multiplex PCR; TCRdb keeps in-frame clones, though not all of them. In the table there are around 130,000 clones, 86% of which are singletons. The J gene is TRBJ1-3, the V gene TRBV25-1; D ambiguous. The receptor comes from a woman aged 50 to 65 who had recovered from COVID-19. The sequencing sample was made of peripheral blood. CDR3 sequence: CASSEYGFGNTIYF. The CDR3 DNA follows: TGTGCCAGCAGTGAATACGGGTTCGGAAACACCATATATTTT.